Only a few counts were recorded for the clone carrying this TCR beta chain. Its antigen is still unknown. Amplified regions were TCR beta CDR3 sequences from RNA transcripts. TCR CDR3 underwent first-round RT-PCR with the HTBI primer set. One entry per CDR3 protein results from TCRdb running MiXCR on the multiplex PCR reads. The sample has around 380,000 distinct CDR3 sequences, approximately 12% seen once. Germline CDR1 is SGHAT and CDR2 is FQNNGV. Between the trimmed V and J ends, which lost 6 bases and 0 bases, there was a span of 15 bases. The CDR3 spans 16 residues. The sample is drawn from a study of T cells in Graves' hyperthyroidism and ophthalmopathy. Study-level points and caveats: Progression to ophthalmopathy was predicted a median of approximately seven months early.

The source material was blood. The origin of this receptor is a man aged 25-40 years with Graves' hyperthyroidism that later progressed to Graves' ophthalmopathy. The J gene is TRBJ1-3, the V gene TRBV11-2, with D maybe TRBD1 (6 bases). In nucleotides, the CDR3 is TGTGCCAGCAGGATACAGGGTGGTCTCTCTGGAAACACCATATATTTT. Its protein product is CASRIQGGLSGNTIYF.